The 20 T cell receptor beta chains below all came from one sample that was sequenced in a study of blood T cell repertoires in COVID-19. The method was immunoSEQ multiplex PCR; TCRdb's version includes in-frame clones alone and lacks a portion of them. Among approximately 140,000 clones listed, 84% were seen once. Sample: PBMCs or T cells enriched from blood (not recorded which). The receptor source for this set is a man in his forties or fifties in a cohort exposed to, infected with or recovered from COVID-19 (not recorded which).

The rearrangement uses TRBV5-1 and TRBJ1-1; 7 bases align to TRBD1. The CDR3 has 14 amino acids. Losses at the gene ends were 0 bases for V and 5 bases for J; bases not matched to a gene: 4. CDR1 and CDR2 (germline): SGHRS, YFSETQ. CDR3 sequence: CASSLEQGKTEAFF. The CDR3, as DNA: TGCGCCAGCAGCTTGGAACAGGGGAAGACTGAAGCTTTCTTT.

The rearrangement links TRBV11-2 to TRBJ2-7; D not certain. Looked up from germline, CDR1 is SGHAT and CDR2 is FQNNGV. This CDR3 is built from 16 residues. V lost 5 bases, J lost 1 base, and 18 bases lay in between. The CDR3 spells CASSHRWALRSYEQYF. CDR3 coding DNA: TGTGCCAGCAGCCATCGGTGGGCATTGCGATCCTACGAGCAGTACTTC. The whole variable domain, filled in from reference TRBV11-2 and TRBJ2-7, reads EAGVAQSPRYKIIEKRQSVAFWCNPISGHATLYWYQQILGQGPKLLIQFQNNGVVDDSQLPKDRFSAERLKGVDSTLKIQPAKLEDSAVYLCASSHRWALRSYEQYFGPGTRLTVT.

This chain links TRBV18 with TRBJ2-3; the D gene is possibly TRBD2 (6 bases). The CDR3 is 14 amino acids. From germline, CDR1 is KGHSH and CDR2 LQKENI. The germline V and J ends were trimmed by 5 bases and 2 bases, with 11 bases remaining between them. The CDR3: CASSSGTYTDTQYF. For the CDR3, the DNA is TGTGCCAGCTCATCTGGGACTTACACAGATACGCAGTATTTT.

The rearrangement links TRBV27 to TRBJ1-1; the match to TRBD1 covers 9 bases. Germline CDR1 is MNHEY and CDR2 is SMNVEV (reference sequence). The CDR3 sequence is 14 residues long. With V trimmed by 6 bases and J by 6 bases, 8 bases remained unmatched. The CDR3 nucleotides are TGTGCCAGCAGGGCGACAGGGGGATACGCTGAAGCTTTCTTT. Encoded protein: CASRATGGYAEAFF.

The V and J genes are TRBV19 and TRBJ1-2, with D perhaps TRBD1 (5 bases). Germline V gene sequence: CDR1 LNHDA, CDR2 SQIVND (reference sequence). Trimming took 6 bases from V and 8 from J, leaving 19 bases between them. The CDR3 is 14 residues long. The CDR3 loop is CASSEPGQAHGYTF. The CDR3 DNA reads as TGTGCCAGTAGCGAACCAGGGCAGGCCCACGGCTACACCTTC.

The chain joins TRBV9 to TRBJ2-1; 8 nucleotides agree with TRBD2. V dropped 4 bases and J dropped 2; count of bases not matched to a gene: 5. CDR3 size: 15 residues. The germline V gene encodes CDR1 SGDLS and CDR2 YYNGEE. DNA of the CDR3: TGTGCCAGCAGCATTAGCGGGACAACCTACAATGAGCAGTTCTTC. Translated: CASSISGTTYNEQFF. Using reference TRBV9 and TRBJ2-1 for the parts outside the CDR3, the full variable domain is DSGVTQTPKHLITATGQRVTLRCSPRSGDLSVYWYQQSLDQGLQFLIQYYNGEERAKGNILERFSAQQFPDLHSELNLSSLELGDSALYFCASSISGTTYNEQFFGPGTRLTVL.

On this clone itself: Additional DNA sequences in this sample encode the identical CDR3. This chain connects TRBV9 to TRBJ2-7; 7 bases match TRBD2. Germline CDR1 is SGDLS and CDR2 is YYNGEE. The V segment lost 0 bases and the J segment 4 bases; nucleotides outside the gene matches: 4. The CDR3 sequence is 14 residues long. CDR3 amino acids: CASSVGSGSYEQYF. CDR3 sequence (DNA): TGTGCCAGCAGCGTAGGTAGCGGGTCGTACGAGCAGTACTTC. Variable domain in full (rest from reference TRBV9 and TRBJ2-7): DSGVTQTPKHLITATGQRVTLRCSPRSGDLSVYWYQQSLDQGLQFLIQYYNGEERAKGNILERFSAQQFPDLHSELNLSSLELGDSALYFCASSVGSGSYEQYFGPGTRLTVT.

This clone was detected only a few times. V is TRBV15 and J is TRBJ2-3, with 7 positions matching TRBD2. The CDR3 loop spans 16 amino acids. Germline V CDR1 and CDR2: LNHNV, YYDKDF (reference sequence). Trimming at V came to 1 base and at J to 3 bases, leaving 7 bases not matched to a gene. The CDR3 loop is CATSRGEGWGTDTQYF. The DNA of the CDR3 is TGTGCCACCAGCAGAGGGGAGGGGTGGGGGACAGATACGCAGTATTTT.

The V and J genes are TRBV30 and TRBJ1-1; unclear D gene. Germline CDR1 GTSNPN, CDR2 SVGIG (reference sequence). The CDR3 contains 11 residues. With 5 bases removed from V and 3 bases from J, the gap between germline ends came to 7 bases. CDR3 residues: CAWGPYTEAFF. CDR3 bases: TGTGCCTGGGGACCGTACACTGAAGCTTTCTTT.

A single count supports this clone. The V gene is TRBV11-2, the J gene TRBJ2-5, with D tentatively TRBD1 (5 bases). This CDR3 spans 15 amino acids. V was shortened by 3 bases and J by 2 bases, with 13 bases between the two germline ends. CDR1 SGHAT and CDR2 FQNNGV come from the germline V gene. The CDR3 protein is CASSFPLGLQETQYF. Here the CDR3 DNA reads TGTGCCAGCAGCTTCCCATTGGGGCTGCAAGAGACCCAGTACTTC.

The chain has TRBV19 and TRBJ2-7; TRBD1 aligns across 10 bases. The CDR3 extends over 18 amino acids. V dropped 3 bases and J dropped 6; count of bases not matched to a gene: 17. Germline V gene data show CDR1 as LNHDA and CDR2 as SQIVND (reference sequence). This CDR3 is CASSMGYGTGDLAGEQYF. In DNA, the CDR3 is TGTGCCAGTAGTATGGGTTACGGGACAGGGGACTTGGCGGGCGAGCAGTACTTC. Full variable domain (rest looked up from reference TRBV19 and TRBJ2-7): DGGITQSPKYLFRKEGQNVTLSCEQNLNHDAMYWYRQDPGQGLRLIYYSQIVNDFQKGDIAEGYSVSREKKESFPLTVTSAQKNPTAFYLCASSMGYGTGDLAGEQYFGPGTRLTVT.

The rearrangement uses TRBV27 and TRBJ2-1; tentatively, D is TRBD1 (6 bases). V shed 7 bases and J shed 6 bases, with 13 bases lying between them. CDR1 is MNHEY and CDR2 is SMNVEV in the germline V gene (reference sequence). This CDR3 has 13 residues. CDR3 nucleotide sequence: TGTGCCAGCACCCAAGGGGGACCCAATGAGCAGTTCTTC. Protein sequence: CASTQGGPNEQFF.

J is TRBJ1-2 and V is TRBV6-4, with TRBD1 matching over 8 bases. The CDR3 has 15 amino acids. Trimming removed 6 bases from V and 2 bases from J; junction bases left unmatched: 8. Germline V gene sequence: CDR1 MRHNA, CDR2 SNTAGT. CDR3 residues: CASRESQGANYGYTF. The DNA for the CDR3 is TGTGCCAGCAGAGAGAGTCAGGGGGCGAACTATGGCTACACCTTC.

The chain joins TRBV11-2 to TRBJ2-5; TRBD2 aligns across 13 bases. V gave up 4 bases and J gave up 2 bases; unmatched junction bases: 7. This CDR3 is built from 17 residues. Germline CDR1 SGHAT, CDR2 FQNNGV. The CDR3 spells CASSWGLAGTTQETQYF. The CDR3 nucleotides are TGTGCCAGCAGCTGGGGACTAGCGGGAACCACACAAGAGACCCAGTACTTC. The full variable domain, its missing parts supplied by reference TRBV11-2 and TRBJ2-5, is EAGVAQSPRYKIIEKRQSVAFWCNPISGHATLYWYQQILGQGPKLLIQFQNNGVVDDSQLPKDRFSAERLKGVDSTLKIQPAKLEDSAVYLCASSWGLAGTTQETQYFGPGTRLLVL.

The V and J genes are TRBV9 and TRBJ2-1, with 7 positions matching TRBD2. Germline lookup yields CDR1 SGDLS and CDR2 YYNGEE. This CDR3 has 17 residues. The V gene end was trimmed by 0 bases and the J gene end by 1 base; junction bases not matched to a gene: 7. The CDR3 DNA follows: TGTGCCAGCAGCGTAGCTCCCCACGGGGGGTCCTACAATGAGCAGTTCTTC. Translated: CASSVAPHGGSYNEQFF.

The rearrangement uses TRBV28 and TRBJ2-7, with 13 bases lining up with TRBD2. Germline CDR1 is MDHEN and CDR2 is SYDVKM. The V and J ends lost 6 bases and 4 bases, in that order; junction bases with no gene match: 6. The CDR3 runs to 15 residues. CDR3 residues: CASRRTSGRMYEQYF. CDR3 coding DNA: TGTGCCAGCAGACGGACTAGCGGGAGAATGTACGAGCAGTACTTC.

This chain links TRBV7-2 with TRBJ2-2; TRBD1 aligns across 8 bases. Germline lookup yields CDR1 SGHTA and CDR2 FQGNSA. This CDR3 is built from 14 residues. The V gene end was trimmed by 4 bases and the J gene end by 7 bases; junction bases not matched to a gene: 5. The CDR3 sequence: CASSWGQANGELFF. The CDR3 DNA sequence: TGTGCCAGCAGCTGGGGACAGGCCAACGGGGAGCTGTTTTTT.

V gene TRBV24-1 combines with J gene TRBJ2-1, with D possibly TRBD1 on 5 matching bases. The V gene lost 5 bases and the J gene lost 4 bases, with 8 bases spanning the gap. The CDR3 is 13 residues long. Germline V gene data show CDR1 as KGHDR and CDR2 as SFDVKD. In DNA form, the CDR3 reads TGTGCCACCAGTGTGGCAGGGTACAATGAGCAGTTCTTC. Its translation: CATSVAGYNEQFF.

The rearrangement joins TRBV20-1 to TRBJ1-1; TRBD1 might be the D (5 bases). The germline CDR1 and CDR2 sequences are DFQATT and SNEGSKA (reference sequence). CDR3 length: 12 residues. Trimming removed 3 bases at V and 5 bases at J, with 10 bases between. CDR3: CSASKGKTEAFF. The CDR3 bases are TGCAGTGCTAGTAAGGGGAAAACTGAAGCTTTCTTT.

The CDR3 region has the DNA TGTGCCAGCAGTTTCCTCGGGACTCAATTGTACTTC. Its translation is CASSFLGTQLYF. The rearrangement links TRBV6-5 to TRBJ2-7; tentatively, D is TRBD2 (6 bases). The V gene's germline CDR1 is MNHEY and CDR2 SVGAGI. V was clipped by 4 bases and J by 12 bases, with 16 bases between them. The CDR3 totals 12 residues.